The entry below describes one TCR beta chain. Its antigen is currently unknown. MiXCR, run by TCRdb on the 5' RACE reads, gives a single entry per CDR3 protein. The sample lists 450,000 or so distinct CDR3 sequences; 13% to 15% were seen once. Per the germline V gene, CDR1 is DFQATT and CDR2 is SNEGSKA (reference sequence). The CDR3 is made up of 16 amino acids. V was clipped by 0 bases and J by 0 bases, with 11 bases between them. This entry comes from a study of identical twins. Study observations and caveats: Models predicted too little out-of-frame TCR alpha sharing in monozygotic twins. A cross-sectional statistical analysis, not follow-up of the same donors, supported the conclusions.

This sample also appeared in a second study, on yellow fever vaccine responses in identical twins. That work contributes: Reportedly, twins showed a vaccine T cell response that looked partly convergent and partly personalized.

The source is a woman between 18 and 30 years old in good health. Sequencing was performed on CD4+ T cells sorted from blood. The rearrangement links TRBV20-1 to TRBJ2-2; a possible D gene is TRBD1 (5 bases). CDR3 in DNA: TGCAGTGCTAGAGAGGCAGGCAGGGCGAACACCGGGGAGCTGTTTTTT. Amino acids: CSAREAGRANTGELFF.